This TCR beta chain derives from a study of a mutant IDH1 vaccine in newly diagnosed glioma. Turning to the study itself: Averaging around 42 years of age, treated patients were about 62% male and approximately 38% female. Pretreatment consisted of radiotherapy, temozolomide, or both, with most receiving both.

As regards this clone: No antigen is known for it.

Study findings and constraints: The authors found pseudoprogression apparently unrelated to changes in top peripheral T cell clonotypes.

The ends were cut back, 5 bases at V and 4 bases at J, with 18 bases in the middle. Germline CDR1 SGHKS, CDR2 YYEKEE (reference sequence). The CDR3 runs 15 residues. The time point denotes: baseline, week 1 (first vaccination visit). The treatment: pre-vaccination baseline after standard-of-care therapy. Donor tumors were new WHO grade 3 or 4 IDH1-mutant, ATRX-lost astrocytomas. The protocol was immunoSEQ multiplex PCR, while the TCRdb copy is restricted to in-frame clones and leaves out a portion. The table has 35,000 to 40,000 clones, roughly 92% seen once. This sequence originates from a man between 18 and 35 years old with glioma. The sample in question was PBMCs, obtained from a glioma patient treated with radiotherapy, temozolomide or both. The V and J genes are TRBV5-5 and TRBJ1-2; D is unclear. DNA for the CDR3: TGTGCCAGCAGTCCTCTCCTAGAAAGCTTCTATGGCTACACCTTC. Amino acids: CASSPLLESFYGYTF.